This is a list of T cell receptor beta chains from one sample in a study of blood T cell repertoires in COVID-19. TCRdb keeps only in-frame clones here, not all; method: immunoSEQ multiplex PCR. The table lists 200,000 to 300,000 clones, 65% to 90% of them singletons. Sequencing was carried out using peripheral blood. These receptors were collected from a man aged 30 to 45 with active or convalescent COVID-19. Both conserved end residues are part of each CDR3. Each record gives: D gene, J gene, V gene, clone size, CDR3 DNA, CDR3 protein. The D gene is left open where the match is weak. The size field is filled for only some rows; it gives once, few, many or a size class.

D: -; J: TRBJ1-5; V: TRBV19; size: -; DNA: TGTGCCAGTGCCCCACAGGACCTATATAGCAATCAGCCCCAGCATTTT; CDR3: CASAPQDLYSNQPQHF
D: -; J: TRBJ2-1; V: TRBV7-9; size: -; DNA: TGTGCCAGCAGCTTAGATCTGGGGGCACAGTTCTTC; CDR3: CASSLDLGAQFF
D: -; J: TRBJ2-1; V: TRBV9; size: -; DNA: TGTGCCAGCACTCGGGAACTCTCCTACAATGAGCAGTTCTTC; CDR3: CASTRELSYNEQFF
D: -; J: TRBJ1-1; V: TRBV5-6; size: once; DNA: TGTGCCAGCAGCTTGGGTGTAATGAACACTGAAGCTTTCTTT; CDR3: CASSLGVMNTEAFF
D: TRBD1; J: TRBJ1-5; V: TRBV19; size: -; DNA: TGTGCCAGTAGGACACAGGGGAGAATCAATCAGCCCCAGCATTTT; CDR3: CASRTQGRINQPQHF
D: -; J: TRBJ1-2; V: TRBV2; size: -; DNA: TGTGCCAGCAGTTTAGGGGTTTCCGGCTACACCTTC; CDR3: CASSLGVSGYTF
D: TRBD2; J: TRBJ2-1; V: TRBV7-2; size: -; DNA: TGTGCCAGCAGGCACGGGACTAGCGGGGGCAATGAGCAGTTCTTC; CDR3: CASRHGTSGGNEQFF
D: TRBD2; J: TRBJ2-2; V: TRBV9; size: -; DNA: TGTGCCAGCAGCGTAACCGCGGGGGGGCGTCGAGACACCGGGGAGCTGTTTTTT; CDR3: CASSVTAGGRRDTGELFF
D: -; J: TRBJ1-4; V: TRBV7-9; size: -; DNA: TGTGCCAGCAGCTTAGGGGCGGGAGAAAAACTGTTTTTT; CDR3: CASSLGAGEKLFF
D: -; J: TRBJ1-3; V: TRBV6-2/TRBV6-3; size: -; DNA: TGTGCCAGCAGTTTCGACATTGGAAACACCATATATTTT; CDR3: CASSFDIGNTIYF
D: -; J: TRBJ2-7; V: TRBV3-1/TRBV3-2; size: -; DNA: TGTGCCAGCAGCCAAGCGGGTGTCTCCTACGAGCAGTACTTC; CDR3: CASSQAGVSYEQYF
D: -; J: TRBJ1-4; V: TRBV14; size: -; DNA: TGTGCCAGCAGCCATTTAGATGAAAAACTGTTTTTT; CDR3: CASSHLDEKLFF
D: -; J: TRBJ1-5; V: TRBV19; size: -; DNA: TGTGCCAGTAGTAACACAGGCAGGGATCAGCCCCAGCATTTT; CDR3: CASSNTGRDQPQHF
D: -; J: TRBJ1-2; V: TRBV29-1; size: once; DNA: TGCAGCGTTGAAGGGGCGGAGGGACACTATGGCTACACCTTC; CDR3: CSVEGAEGHYGYTF
D: -; J: TRBJ2-7; V: TRBV7-9; size: -; DNA: TGTGCCAGCAGCTTAGCAAACAGGGACGGCGAGCAGTACTTC; CDR3: CASSLANRDGEQYF
D: -; J: TRBJ1-1; V: TRBV5-6; size: -; DNA: TGTGCCAGCAGCTTGGCGCCAAGCTCCAAAGCTTTCTTT; CDR3: CASSLAPSSKAFF
D: -; J: TRBJ2-5; V: TRBV12-3/TRBV12-4; size: -; DNA: TGTGCCAGCACCCCAGGGAGGCAAGAGACCCAGTACTTC; CDR3: CASTPGRQETQYF
D: TRBD2; J: TRBJ2-3; V: TRBV14; size: -; DNA: TGTGCCAGCAGCTCTACATTGACTAGCGTGAATACGCAGTATTTT; CDR3: CASSSTLTSVNTQYF
D: -; J: TRBJ1-3; V: TRBV5-1; size: -; DNA: TGCGCCAGCAGCTTACAGGACAGCCAAGGAAACACCATATATTTT; CDR3: CASSLQDSQGNTIYF
D: -; J: TRBJ1-3; V: TRBV14; size: -; DNA: TGTGCCAGCAGCCACCTAGCCACTAGGGGAAACACCATATATTTT; CDR3: CASSHLATRGNTIYF
D: TRBD2; J: TRBJ2-3; V: TRBV7-2; size: -; DNA: TGTGCCAGCAGCTCCGGGACCGGGACTACTTTCACAGATACGCAGTATTTT; CDR3: CASSSGTGTTFTDTQYF
D: -; J: TRBJ1-5; V: TRBV3-1/TRBV3-2; size: -; DNA: TGTGCCAGCAGCCAAGGAACAGGTCATAGCAATCAGCCCCAGCATTTT; CDR3: CASSQGTGHSNQPQHF
D: -; J: TRBJ1-4; V: TRBV18; size: -; DNA: TGTGCCAGCTCACCCATCTCGTGGGAGAGTAATGAAAAACTGTTTTTT; CDR3: CASSPISWESNEKLFF
D: -; J: TRBJ1-1; V: TRBV21-1; size: once; DNA: TGTGCCAGCAGCAAATCCCTAAAGGGACAGCTCACTGAAGCTTTCTTT; CDR3: CASSKSLKGQLTEAFF